Each of the 10 T cell receptor beta chains below was sequenced from the same sample in a study of blood T cell repertoires in COVID-19. TCRdb keeps only in-frame clones here, not all; method: immunoSEQ multiplex PCR. The sample includes fewer than 200,000 clones, approximately 83% of them seen just once. Sequenced sample: peripheral blood. The source is an elderly woman with active or convalescent COVID-19.

The chain joins TRBV5-1 to TRBJ1-2; D uncertain. Trimming removed 6 bases from V and 5 bases from J, with 17 bases in between. CDR1 is SGHRS, CDR2 YFSETQ, per germline. The CDR3 contains 14 residues. CDR3 region: CASKVPHSGYGYTF. CDR3 nucleotides: TGCGCCAGCAAGGTCCCCCACAGCGGGTATGGCTACACCTTC.

The chain has TRBV12-3 or TRBV12-4 and TRBJ1-2; D gene unclear. The CDR3 is made up of 12 amino acids. V was pared by 4 bases and J by 6 bases, with 9 bases between. The CDR3 sequence: CASSWAQDGYTF. CDR3 bases: TGTGCCAGCAGTTGGGCCCAGGATGGCTACACCTTC.

CDR3 in DNA: TGTGCCAGCAGTCCCGACTCGAGCAACTATGGCTACACCTTC. Its translation: CASSPDSSNYGYTF. The rearrangement uses TRBV27 and TRBJ1-2; no clear D gene. CDR1 and CDR2 from the germline V gene are MNHEY and SMNVEV (reference sequence). The CDR3 has 14 amino acids. The V end lost 5 bases, the J end lost 2 bases, and 12 bases lay between the germline ends.

The count of this clone is one. V is TRBV7-2 and J is TRBJ1-6; a weak D match, TRBD1 (5 bases). V lost 5 bases and J lost 6, with 14 bases in between. The CDR3 totals 15 residues. The germline V gene encodes CDR1 SGHTA and CDR2 FQGNSA. CDR3 sequence reads: CASSERGASNSPLHF. DNA of the CDR3: TGTGCCAGCAGCGAGCGGGGCGCCAGTAATTCACCCCTCCACTTT.

This chain connects TRBV7-8 to TRBJ2-1; D might be TRBD2 (7 bases). The V end lost 1 base, the J end lost 4 bases, and 17 bases lay between the germline ends. This CDR3 is built from 17 residues. CDR1 is SGHVS and CDR2 is FQNEAQ in the germline V gene. CDR3 DNA sequence: TGTGCCAGCAGCTTAGTAGTTGCGGGGGCCGCATACAATGAGCAGTTCTTC. Translation: CASSLVVAGAAYNEQFF.

The rearrangement joins TRBV5-8 to TRBJ1-5, with TRBD1 matching 8 bases. This CDR3 region has 18 residues. Looked up from germline, CDR1 is SGHTS and CDR2 is YDEGEE. The V and J ends lost 4 bases and 2 bases, in that order; junction bases with no gene match: 14. CDR3 DNA sequence: TGTGCCAGCAGCCCCGGGGGCAGGGGGCGGGTGGGCAATCAGCCCCAGCATTTT. Encoded protein: CASSPGGRGRVGNQPQHF.

The chain has TRBV2 and TRBJ2-2; 9 bases are a match to TRBD1. This CDR3 region has 16 residues. V shed 6 bases and J 2 bases; nucleotides not matched to a gene: 7. Looked up from germline, CDR1 is SNHLY and CDR2 is FYNNEI. CDR3 coding DNA: TGTGCCAGCAGCCGACAGGGGGTTAGTAACACCGGGGAGCTGTTTTTT. Translated: CASSRQGVSNTGELFF. Together with reference TRBV2 and TRBJ2-2, the CDR3 gives the full variable domain: EPEVTQTPSHQVTQMGQEVILRCVPISNHLYFYWYRQILGQKVEFLVSFYNNEISEKSEIFDDQFSVERPDGSNFTLKIRSTKLEDSAMYFCASSRQGVSNTGELFFGEGSRLTVL.

This rearrangement joins TRBV4-3 to TRBJ2-1, with 11 bases lining up with TRBD2. CDR3 length: 16 amino acids. The V gene end was trimmed by 1 base and the J gene end by 9 bases; junction bases not matched to a gene: 8. CDR1 and CDR2 (germline): LGHNA, YSLEER. The CDR3 DNA follows: TGCGCCAGCAGCCAAGCAATAGCGGGGGGGCCGGGTGAGCAGTTCTTC. Its protein is CASSQAIAGGPGEQFF.

J is TRBJ2-7 and V is TRBV7-2; D gene uncertain. Per germline, CDR1 SGHTA and CDR2 FQGNSA. CDR3 length equals 14 residues. The V end lost 7 bases, the J end lost 0 bases, and 13 bases lay between the germline ends. CDR3 sequence (DNA): TGTGCCAGCACCTCATATTTGAGCTCCTACGAGCAGTACTTC. Encoded protein: CASTSYLSSYEQYF.

This clone was seen a few times. The genes are TRBV2 and TRBJ1-1; TRBD1 might be the D (5 bases). The V gene's germline CDR1 is SNHLY and CDR2 FYNNEI. The CDR3 spans 15 residues. Trimming left V 4 bases short and J 1 base short, with 13 bases between. Here the CDR3 reads CASSVGQLRNTEAFF. CDR3 bases: TGTGCCAGCAGTGTAGGACAACTAAGGAACACTGAAGCTTTCTTT.